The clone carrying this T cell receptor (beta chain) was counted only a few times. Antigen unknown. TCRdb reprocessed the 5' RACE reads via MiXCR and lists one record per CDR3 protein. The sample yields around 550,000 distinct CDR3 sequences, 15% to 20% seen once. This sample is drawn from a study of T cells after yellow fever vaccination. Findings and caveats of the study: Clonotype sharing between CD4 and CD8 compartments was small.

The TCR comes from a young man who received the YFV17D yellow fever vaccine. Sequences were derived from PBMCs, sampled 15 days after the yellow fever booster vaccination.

The CDR3 loop reads CASSVATWRREKLFF. CDR3 DNA sequence: TGTGCCAGCAGCGTAGCTACGTGGAGGAGGGAAAAACTGTTTTTT. The gene calls are TRBV9 and TRBJ1-4, with no clear D. Trimming pared 0 bases from V and 8 bases from J, leaving 14 bases between. The CDR3 runs 15 residues. The germline V gene has CDR1 SGDLS and CDR2 YYNGEE.